This entry features one T cell receptor beta chain sequence. This entry is derived from a study of blood T cell repertoires in COVID-19. Whole-study context: Spain, Italy and the United States supplied samples that represented acute and convalescent COVID-19. T cells, B-cell-depleted T cells, or PBMCs provided the cDNA or gDNA that served as material.

Per the original methods: Reference gene primer amplification in the assay estimated nucleated cell counts. The method was immunoSEQ multiplex PCR; TCRdb's version includes in-frame clones alone and lacks a portion of them. D and trimming were read from the DNA, whereas the V and J calls and clone size are those reported in that table. The data hold more than 110,000 clones, with approximately 80% observed a single time. This sequence originates from a human donor in a cohort sampled during active COVID-19. The sample taken for sequencing was peripheral blood.

This CDR3 reads CASSSGQAYGYTF. The CDR3 DNA reads as TGTGCCAGCAGCTCGGGACAGGCTTATGGCTACACCTTC. This chain uses TRBV6-6 with TRBJ1-2, with 8 bases that match TRBD1. The CDR3 loop spans 13 amino acids. Germline CDR1 is MNHNY and CDR2 is SVGAGI (reference sequence). The trim removed 6 bases at V and 5 bases at J, leaving 5 bases unmatched.